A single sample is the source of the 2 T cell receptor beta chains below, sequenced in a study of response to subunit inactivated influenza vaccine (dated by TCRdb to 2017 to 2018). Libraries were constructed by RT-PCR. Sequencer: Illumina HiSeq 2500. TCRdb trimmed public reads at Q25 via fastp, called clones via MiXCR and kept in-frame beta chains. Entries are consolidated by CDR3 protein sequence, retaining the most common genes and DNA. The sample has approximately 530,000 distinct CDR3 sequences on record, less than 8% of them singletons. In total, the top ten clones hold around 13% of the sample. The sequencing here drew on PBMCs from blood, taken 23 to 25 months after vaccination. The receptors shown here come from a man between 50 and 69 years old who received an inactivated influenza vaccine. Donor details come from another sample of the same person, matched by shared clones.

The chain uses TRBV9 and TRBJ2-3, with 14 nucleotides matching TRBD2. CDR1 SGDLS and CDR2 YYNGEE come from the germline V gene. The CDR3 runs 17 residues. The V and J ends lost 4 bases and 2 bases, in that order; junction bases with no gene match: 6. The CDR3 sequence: CASSFRLAGGNTDTQYF. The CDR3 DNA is TGTGCCAGCAGCTTCAGACTAGCGGGAGGGAACACAGATACGCAGTATTTT.

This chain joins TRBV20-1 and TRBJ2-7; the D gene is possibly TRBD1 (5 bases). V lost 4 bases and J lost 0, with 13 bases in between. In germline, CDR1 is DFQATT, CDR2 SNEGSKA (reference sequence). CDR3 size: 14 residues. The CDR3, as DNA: TGCAGTGCTACCGGACAATTAAGCTCCTACGAGCAGTACTTC. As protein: CSATGQLSSYEQYF.